The clone carrying this TCR beta chain was found many times. Trimming took off 5 bases at V and 3 bases at J, with 8 bases between the two ends. The CDR3 sequence is 13 residues long. Germline V gene lookup returns CDR1 SGHTA and CDR2 FQGNSA. The entry originates in a study of T cell repertoires in cytomegalovirus infection. Background on the study: CMV infection and matching HLA type were both indicated by public TCR beta signatures.

TCRdb reprocessed the reads via MiXCR and lists one record per CDR3 protein. Of roughly 300,000 distinct CDR3 sequences listed, more than 8% are singletons. The gene calls are TRBV7-2 and TRBJ2-1; D possibly corresponds to TRBD1 (6 bases). The specimen was PBMCs. This TCR was recovered from a human donor in good health (CMV status not recorded). Some clones in this sample may be carry-over from other donors' samples. The CDR3 is CASSPQGYNEQFF. In DNA, the CDR3 is TGTGCCAGCAGCCCACAGGGCTACAATGAGCAGTTCTTC.